This TCR beta chain was sequenced during a study of CD8+ T cells in alopecia areata. Overall study context: Treatment comprised oral tofacitinib, 5 to 10 mg twice daily, in treated patients. Broader study findings: During tofacitinib treatment, many expanded lesional clones remained in scalp and blood.

Reverse transcribed after extraction, RNA yielded cDNA as the sequencing template. Clones were sequenced by immunoSEQ multiplex PCR, and TCRdb holds only the in-frame ones, with some missing. This table has about 120,000 clones, roughly 50% appearing once. As for this clone: Antigen: not known.

Germline V CDR1 and CDR2: SGHRS, YFSETQ. This CDR3 is built from 13 residues. Trimming at V came to 7 bases and at J to 0 bases, leaving 4 bases not matched to a gene. Treatment noted: oral pan-JAK inhibitor, 5-10 mg twice daily. Sequenced here: CD8+ T cells sorted from blood, sampled at week 4, from a patient treated with tofacitinib. This TCR was recovered from a human donor with alopecia areata. V is TRBV5-1 and J is TRBJ2-7; 7 positions match TRBD2. The CDR3 DNA sequence: TGCGCCAGCCGGGACTACAACTCCTACGAGCAGTACTTC. Residues: CASRDYNSYEQYF.